The subject of this entry is one T cell receptor beta chain. The antigen it recognizes is unknown. There are no base qualities to consult, and no much larger clone falls within one base. These data come from a study of CD8 T cells in Susac syndrome (dated by TCRdb to about 2019). Looking at the study overall: Of the Susac syndrome patients who were sequenced, fewer than 10 were in clinical remission while six had clinically active disease. Susac syndrome patients were therapy-naive, on corticosteroids (some also receiving IVIg), or on IVIg alone at blood withdrawal. Whether CD8+ T cell activation and differentiation in Susac syndrome was antigen driven was tested using repertoire sequencing. Clonality of the CD8+ T cell repertoire was compared between more than 10 healthy donors, approximately 14 Susac syndrome patients and some 15 multiple sclerosis patients. Broader findings and caveats from the paper: In the total CD8+ and CD8+ TEMRA repertoires, 15 to 20 and five Susac-specific public clones, respectively, were identified. Susac syndrome CD8+ repertoires showed clonal expansion, highest in CD8+ TEMRA cells and greater in clinically active than remitting patients. The TCR sequencing and HLA analysis was acknowledged to have included a relatively small number of individuals.

RNA was extracted using the RNeasy kit, and roughly 0.45 to 1 ug of the RNA was reverse transcribed with random hexamers. TCR beta CDR3 regions were amplified with the immunoSEQ multiplex PCR assay covering 54 Vbeta and 13 Jbeta segments. Bias from PCR amplification was corrected by using a synthetic template baseline for primer optimization and for computational correction. In the source study's methods: Only productive sequences were kept, with reads annotated to V, D and J genes according to IMGT and analyzed in immunoSEQ Analyzer. To calculate clonality, Shannon entropy was normalized by log2 of the number of productive unique sequences and then subtracted from one. Public and private clones were assessed among the 100 most prevalent clones of each patient and control. Clones were defined as Susac-specific when absent from the healthy and MS cohorts, from roughly 1,000 published viral clones and from other ImmuneACCESS disease sequences. TCRdb reran the public reads through fastp at Q25 and MiXCR, keeping productive beta chains. Rows are unified per CDR3 protein, each entry keeping the most common DNA and genes. These V and J calls are TCRdb output, not the study's own analysis. This sample lists fewer than 85,000 distinct CDR3 sequences; approximately 94% were detected once. Of the sample, 0.52% is held by the ten largest clones.

Peripheral blood CD8+ and CD4+ T cells from healthy donors, Susac syndrome patients and multiple sclerosis patients were profiled by high-throughput TCR beta sequencing. The Susac syndrome patients fulfilled recently defined diagnostic criteria for definite or probable disease. Bulk CD8+ and CD4+ T cells were purified by magnetic negative isolation, whereas CD8+ TEMRA cells were enriched by FACS. Blood was drawn into EDTA tubes, processed within 24 hours, and PBMCs were isolated by density gradient centrifugation. PBMCs intended for TCR sequencing were cryopreserved in liquid nitrogen and were subsequently thawed in a 37 degrees C water bath. The sorted or isolated CD4+, CD8+ and CD8+ TEMRA cells had a purity of 90% or higher. Measured from the cysteine to the phenylalanine, the CDR3 is 17 residues long. Left in the record is the CDR3 DNA by itself, 51 bases read in frame from the first base. According to the germline V gene, CDR1 reads SGHRS and CDR2 reads YFSETQ. The junction shows trimming of 0 bases on V and 5 bases on J, and the gene matches do not reach 13 bases of it.

The sequencing sample was made of CD8+ T cells from PBMCs. The chain was built from TRBV5-1 and TRBJ2-7; TRBD2 aligns with 8 central bases. This TCR was sampled from a human donor with Susac syndrome. The CDR3 region reads CASSLATGGLGRDEQYF. The DNA reads TGCGCCAGCAGCTTGGCCACGGGGGGGCTTGGCAGAGACGAGCAGTACTTC.